These 5 T cell receptor beta chains originate from one sample sequenced in a study of T-cell memory formation after mild COVID-19. TCRdb recomputed calls from the 5' RACE reads with MiXCR, one row per CDR3 protein. The top ten clones hold approximately 20% of a sample with about 350,000 distinct CDR3 sequences, 14% of them seen once. The sample consisted of PBMCs or a T cell subset sorted from them (not recorded which). These receptor sequences come from a man younger than 30 who had mild COVID-19 (a few samples of this study predate the infection). Cell type and time point are not known.

This clonotype was counted a few times. The V call is TRBV5-5, the J call TRBJ2-3; tentative D call: TRBD2 (5 bases). V was trimmed by 1 base and J by 0 bases, leaving 9 bases between them. CDR1 and CDR2 (germline): SGHKS, YYEKEE (reference sequence). This CDR3 contains 15 residues. The CDR3 region has the DNA TGTGCCAGCAGCTTGCCGGGGATCAGCACAGATACGCAGTATTTT. As protein: CASSLPGISTDTQYF. Full variable domain (remainder filled in from reference TRBV5-5 and TRBJ2-3): DAGVTQSPTHLIKTRGQQVTLRCSPISGHKSVSWYQQVLGQGPQFIFQYYEKEERGRGNFPDRFSARQFPNYSSELNVNALLLGDSALYLCASSLPGISTDTQYFGPGTRLTVL.

The chain carries TRBV6-1 and TRBJ2-7; D not certain. Trimming took off 3 bases at V and 7 bases at J, with 13 bases between the two ends. The V gene's germline CDR1 is MNHNS and CDR2 SASEGT. The length of the CDR3 is 13 residues. DNA for the CDR3: TGTGCCAGCAGTGACACCTTACTGGGGGAGCAGTACGTC. It yields the protein CASSDTLLGEQYV.

This clonotype was counted between two and nine times. The chain recombines TRBV9 with TRBJ2-1; 9 bases match TRBD2. The CDR3 consists of 17 residues. Per the germline V gene, CDR1 is SGDLS and CDR2 is YYNGEE. V gave up 3 bases and J gave up 6 bases; unmatched junction bases: 13. CDR3 nucleotide sequence: TGTGCCAGCAGCGCCCCGAGGGGCGGGGGGGCCGGCAATGAGCAGTTCTTC. It specifies CASSAPRGGGAGNEQFF.

The chain links TRBV29-1 to TRBJ2-3; 9 nucleotides match TRBD2. V trimming: 6 bases; J trimming: 2 bases; junction bases outside the gene matches: 12. From germline, CDR1 is SQVTM and CDR2 ANQGSEA. This CDR3 is 16 amino acids long. CDR3 bases: TGCAGCGTCGAAACTATAAGCGGGGGGACCACAGATACGCAGTATTTT. Residues: CSVETISGGTTDTQYF.

This clonotype was picked up a small number of times. V and J are TRBV6-1 and TRBJ2-7, with D perhaps matching TRBD1 (6 bases). This CDR3 is 15 amino acids long. Germline CDR1 MNHNS, CDR2 SASEGT. The V gene lost 6 bases and the J gene lost 5 bases, with 20 bases spanning the gap. Here the CDR3 DNA reads TGTGCCAGCAGGAGCGATTCAGGGGACGGAGACGAGCAGTACGTC. Translating gives CASRSDSGDGDEQYV.